This T cell receptor beta chain originates from a study of molecular identifiers for immune sequencing clone quantification. This clonotype showed up many times. What it recognizes is unknown. Previously described methods and listed TCR primers were employed for the bulk TCR libraries. TCRdb re-called the PCR reads with MiXCR, one entry per CDR3 protein. The data hold 300,000 to 400,000 distinct CDR3 sequences, with roughly 24% observed a single time. The germline V gene has CDR1 SGHAT and CDR2 FQNNGV. Trimming removed 0 bases from V and 3 bases from J; junction bases left unmatched: 3. This CDR3 region has 15 residues. General study findings and limits: Among effectors, clones above 20 RNA copies held over 97% of molecules; among naive cells, under 1%. Because of identical TCR molecules sharing a barcode, sizes of highly expanded clones could be underestimated.

The V and J genes are TRBV11-2 and TRBJ1-2, with 8 positions matching TRBD1. The receptor was derived from a human donor in good health. Some libraries in this study had Jurkat cell RNA spiked in. Input material: naive CD8+ T cells from blood, with Jurkat cell RNA spiked in. Indicated subset: FACS-sorted CD8+CD4-CCR7+CD45RA+ naive T cells. The CDR3 nucleotides are TGTGCCAGCAGCTTAGATGACAGGGGAGACTATGGCTACACCTTC. This codes for CASSLDDRGDYGYTF.